These 26 T cell receptor beta chains came from one sample sequenced in a study of OX40 agonist ivuxolimab in advanced cancers. Receptor libraries were prepared by the immunoSEQ multiplex PCR assay. Imported from immuneACCESS, the table was reduced by TCRdb to in-frame sequences with V and J called. These copies leave out some clones; in studies compared against another copy, an unresolved V gene accounts for under half, and the cause of the remainder is not known. Within this sample are 65,000 or so clones, with around four fifths of them counted one time only. The ten biggest clones cover about 3.7% of the sample. Sample: CD4+ or CD8+ T cells sorted from blood, taken in a trial of the OX40 agonist ivuxolimab. The receptors were gathered from an adult with an advanced solid tumor such as melanoma, head and neck, liver or kidney cancer.

Judged by abundance, this clone is medium-sized. The J gene is TRBJ2-1, the V gene TRBV6-1; D not certain. With 0 bases removed from V and 4 bases from J, the gap between germline ends came to 4 bases. Germline loops: CDR1 MNHNS, CDR2 SASEGT. CDR3 length: 13 amino acids. CDR3 nucleotides: TGTGCCAGCAGTGAAGCGGAGTACAATGAGCAGTTCTTC. Amino acid sequence: CASSEAEYNEQFF.

The rearrangement joins TRBV29-1 to TRBJ1-3, with D possibly TRBD1 on 5 matching bases. Germline V CDR1 and CDR2: SQVTM, ANQGSEA. This CDR3 spans 18 amino acids. CDR3 DNA: TGCAAACCGATCAGGGCACACCACCTTCTAGAGGATGGAAACACCATATATTTT. Its protein product is CKPIRAHHLLEDGNTIYF.

V and J are TRBV15 and TRBJ2-6; D remains unclear. V was trimmed by 0 bases and J by 0 bases, leaving 3 bases between them. Germline loops: CDR1 LNHNV, CDR2 YYDKDF (reference sequence). The CDR3 spans 15 residues. CDR3 coding DNA: TGTGCCACCAGCAGAGATCCCTCTGGGGCCAACGTCCTGACTTTC. Its protein is CATSRDPSGANVLTF.

The count of this clone is one. The chain has TRBV28 and TRBJ2-5; tentatively, D is TRBD1 (6 bases). Looked up from germline, CDR1 is MDHEN and CDR2 is SYDVKM. Trimming took 3 bases from V and 2 from J, leaving 7 bases between them. The CDR3 has 13 amino acids. The DNA for the CDR3 is TGTGCCAGCAGTTTGGACAGACAAGAGACCCAGTACTTC. This translates into CASSLDRQETQYF.

V and J are TRBV4-1 and TRBJ2-1; D not resolved. There are 15 residues in the CDR3. V was shortened by 3 bases and J by 6 bases, with 15 bases between the two germline ends. Germline-derived CDR1 and CDR2 are MGHRA and YSYEKL. The chain's CDR3 is CASSHVSVSVNEQFF. The CDR3 coding sequence is TGCGCCAGCAGCCACGTTTCTGTTTCGGTCAATGAGCAGTTCTTC.

The rearrangement links TRBV4-3 to TRBJ1-2; no definite D call. Germline V gene data show CDR1 as LGHNA and CDR2 as YSLEER. V lost 1 base and J 0 bases, leaving 12 bases between the germline ends. This CDR3 has 16 residues. The CDR3 protein is CASSQVRLVTNYGYTF. The CDR3 coding sequence is TGCGCCAGCAGCCAAGTTCGTTTGGTTACTAACTATGGCTACACCTTC.

The CDR3 sequence: CASSFRDSGNTIYF. The CDR3 bases are TGTGCCAGCAGCTTCCGGGACTCTGGAAACACCATATATTTT. This chain uses TRBV13 with TRBJ1-3, with unresolved D. CDR1 is PRHDT and CDR2 is FYEKMQ in the germline V gene (reference sequence). Trimming left V 3 bases short and J 0 bases short, with 6 bases between. The CDR3 spans 14 residues.

This rearrangement joins TRBV10-3 to TRBJ2-7, with TRBD2 matching over 13 bases. The J segment lost 2 bases and the V segment lost 8 bases, leaving 6 bases of the junction unmatched. Germline V gives CDR1 ENHRY, CDR2 SYGVKD. This CDR3 is 15 amino acids long. DNA of the CDR3: TGTGCCATCGGCCTACTAGCGGGAGGGACCTACGAGCAGTACTTC. It encodes CAIGLLAGGTYEQYF.

J is TRBJ2-1 and V is TRBV9; 7 bases line up with TRBD2. The CDR3 contains 14 residues. Germline V gene data show CDR1 as SGDLS and CDR2 as YYNGEE. The V gene end was trimmed by 4 bases and the J gene end by 9 bases; junction bases not matched to a gene: 10. The CDR3 protein is CASSSSGPTPEQFF. The CDR3 region has the DNA TGTGCCAGCAGCTCTAGCGGCCCTACTCCTGAGCAGTTCTTC. The full variable domain, rest sourced from reference TRBV9 and TRBJ2-1, is DSGVTQTPKHLITATGQRVTLRCSPRSGDLSVYWYQQSLDQGLQFLIQYYNGEERAKGNILERFSAQQFPDLHSELNLSSLELGDSALYFCASSSSGPTPEQFFGPGTRLTVL.

This clone has just one count. The CDR3 region has the DNA TGTGCCAGCAGCTCCGAACTTGTCGATGAGCAGTTCTTC. It encodes CASSSELVDEQFF. J is TRBJ2-1 and V is TRBV7-9; D is unresolved. Germline CDR1 is SEHNR and CDR2 is FQNEAQ (reference sequence). The CDR3 covers 13 residues. The V end lost 4 bases, the J end lost 8 bases, and 12 bases lay between the germline ends.

The chain links TRBV7-9 to TRBJ1-3; D is unresolved. Per the germline V gene, CDR1 is SEHNR and CDR2 is FQNEAQ (reference sequence). V shed 6 bases and J shed 1 base, with 19 bases lying between them. The CDR3 is made up of 17 amino acids. CDR3 nucleotide sequence: TGTGCCAGCAGGCTCAGCCCCGGGCGAAAATCTGGAAACACCATATATTTT. Protein: CASRLSPGRKSGNTIYF.

The chain carries TRBV5-6 and TRBJ2-7; D gene ambiguous. V shed 0 bases and J shed 2 bases, with 9 bases lying between them. The CDR3 sequence is 14 residues long. From germline, CDR1 is SGHDT and CDR2 YYEEEE. CDR3 region: CASSLVVQPYEQYF. CDR3 in DNA: TGTGCCAGCAGCTTGGTCGTACAACCCTACGAGCAGTACTTC. The full variable domain, rest sourced from reference TRBV5-6 and TRBJ2-7, is DAGVTQSPTHLIKTRGQQVTLRCSPKSGHDTVSWYQQALGQGPQFIFQYYEEEERQRGNFPDRFSGHQFPNYSSELNVNALLLGDSALYLCASSLVVQPYEQYFGPGTRLTVT.

The chain links TRBV28 to TRBJ2-7, with D possibly being TRBD1 or TRBD2 (5 bases each). The CDR3 runs 15 residues. Germline loops: CDR1 MDHEN, CDR2 SYDVKM. The V end lost 5 bases, the J end lost 7 bases, and 21 bases lay between the germline ends. The DNA of the CDR3 is TGTGCCAGCAGTACTATGGGCAGGGTTTCGGGGGAGCAGTACTTC. Amino acids: CASSTMGRVSGEQYF.

The CDR3 DNA reads as TGCGCCAGCAGCTTGGGCCTCCAGGGAGAGAATGAAAAACTGTTTTTT. Protein: CASSLGLQGENEKLFF. The V and J genes are TRBV5-1 and TRBJ1-4; possible D gene TRBD1, 5 bases. CDR3 length: 16 residues. V lost 0 bases and J lost 5, with 14 bases in between. Germline V lookup: CDR1 SGHRS, CDR2 YFSETQ.

The chain uses TRBV4-3 and TRBJ2-7; TRBD1 is a possible D gene (6 bases). Trimming stripped 3 bases from V and 3 bases from J, with 9 bases between. In germline, CDR1 is LGHNA, CDR2 YSLEER. There are 13 residues in the CDR3. CDR3 nucleotide sequence: TGCGCCAGCAGCCAGGACAGAGACTACGAGCAGTACTTC. Protein: CASSQDRDYEQYF.

The chain's CDR3 is CASSLNPLLAASYNEQFF. Written as DNA, the CDR3 is TGTGCCAGCAGTTTAAACCCCCTACTAGCGGCCTCCTACAATGAGCAGTTCTTC. The chain recombines TRBV27 with TRBJ2-1, with 8 nucleotides matching TRBD2. Germline assignment: CDR1 MNHEY and CDR2 SMNVEV (reference sequence). The junction had 9 bases not matched to a gene; V was cut back by 2 bases and J by 0 bases. The CDR3 is made up of 18 amino acids.

Only one count was recorded for this clone. The chain employs TRBV7-9 and TRBJ1-2; unclear D gene. Germline values: CDR1 SEHNR, CDR2 FQNEAQ (reference sequence). The CDR3 loop spans 11 amino acids. Trimming pared 5 bases from V and 5 bases from J, leaving 6 bases between. Here the CDR3 DNA reads TGTGCCAGCAGCGAGAATTATGGCTACACCTTC. Encoded protein: CASSENYGYTF.

V is TRBV7-2 and J is TRBJ1-5, with TRBD1 identical over 9 bases. The CDR3 totals 16 residues. In germline, CDR1 is SGHTA, CDR2 FQGNSA. Losses at the gene ends were 1 base for V and 4 bases for J; bases not matched to a gene: 5. CDR3 coding DNA: TGTGCCAGCAGCTTAGTGGGGGGACAGGGAAATCAGCCCCAGCATTTT. The encoded protein is CASSLVGGQGNQPQHF.

This chain uses TRBV27 with TRBJ2-7, with no clear D. CDR1 and CDR2 from the germline V gene are MNHEY and SMNVEV (reference sequence). The V gene lost 3 bases and the J gene lost 3 bases, with 3 bases spanning the gap. This CDR3 spans 11 amino acids. CDR3 loop: CASSLYYEQYF. The DNA of the CDR3 is TGTGCCAGCAGTTTGTACTACGAGCAGTACTTC.

This sequence joins TRBV7-9 and TRBJ1-4; D not resolved. CDR3 length: 13 residues. Germline CDR1 is SEHNR and CDR2 is FQNEAQ (reference sequence). The V end was cut by 5 bases, the J end by 13 bases, with 17 bases between. In DNA, the CDR3 is TGTGCCAGCAGCGGGATGGATTTGGGTAGACTGTTTTTT. Translation: CASSGMDLGRLFF.

V and J are TRBV5-1 and TRBJ2-5; the D gene is possibly TRBD2 (6 bases). The J call may be wrong; the DNA end is better matched by TRBJ2-7. CDR3 length: 15 amino acids. Germline loops: CDR1 SGHRS, CDR2 YFSETQ. The CDR3 loop reads CASSPYRDLMVEQYF. The CDR3 nucleotides are TGCGCCAGCAGCCCCTACCGGGACTTAATGGTCGAGCAGTACTTC.

This clone came up once. The chain uses TRBV20-1 and TRBJ1-1; D is possibly TRBD1 (5 bases). The V gene's germline CDR1 is DFQATT and CDR2 SNEGSKA (reference sequence). CDR3 size: 11 residues. V was trimmed by 5 bases and J by 3 bases, leaving 7 bases between them. CDR3 sequence reads: CSAGTHTEAFF. Written as DNA, the CDR3 is TGCAGTGCTGGGACCCACACTGAAGCTTTCTTT.

This clone was recorded only once. J is TRBJ1-5 and V is TRBV7-2, with TRBD1 identical over 10 bases. The CDR3 contains 13 residues. With 4 bases clipped from V and 7 bases from J, the junction kept 1 base outside the gene matches. The germline V gene encodes CDR1 SGHTA and CDR2 FQGNSA. The CDR3 protein is CASSSTGGQPQHF. CDR3 DNA sequence: TGTGCCAGCAGCTCGACAGGGGGCCAGCCCCAGCATTTT.

The V call is TRBV19, the J call TRBJ2-7; 8 nucleotides align to TRBD2. The CDR3 consists of 13 residues. The junction had 3 bases not matched to a gene; V was cut back by 4 bases and J by 4 bases. CDR1 is LNHDA, CDR2 SQIVND, per germline (reference sequence). The CDR3 DNA sequence: TGTGCCAGTAGTAGGAGCGGGGGTTACGAGCAGTACTTC. Translation gives CASSRSGGYEQYF.

This clone was detected only a few times. The chain is built from TRBV6-1 and TRBJ2-3, with D perhaps matching TRBD2 (5 bases). This CDR3 region has 16 residues. In germline, CDR1 is MNHNS, CDR2 SASEGT. The germline V and J ends were trimmed by 3 bases and 0 bases, with 13 bases remaining between them. CDR3 protein: CASSDLGGPSTDTQYF. The CDR3 nucleotides are TGTGCCAGCAGTGATTTGGGCGGGCCCAGCACAGATACGCAGTATTTT.

The chain links TRBV5-6 to TRBJ2-6; no definite D call. CDR1 is SGHDT, CDR2 YYEEEE, per germline. The CDR3 length is 16 residues. Trimming left V 6 bases short and J 3 bases short, with 16 bases between. As DNA, the CDR3 is TGTGCCAGCATCCAGTCGGTTCGATATGGGGCCAACGTCCTGACTTTC. Translation gives CASIQSVRYGANVLTF. Variable domain in full (rest from reference TRBV5-6 and TRBJ2-6): DAGVTQSPTHLIKTRGQQVTLRCSPKSGHDTVSWYQQALGQGPQFIFQYYEEEERQRGNFPDRFSGHQFPNYSSELNVNALLLGDSALYLCASIQSVRYGANVLTFGAGSRLTVL.